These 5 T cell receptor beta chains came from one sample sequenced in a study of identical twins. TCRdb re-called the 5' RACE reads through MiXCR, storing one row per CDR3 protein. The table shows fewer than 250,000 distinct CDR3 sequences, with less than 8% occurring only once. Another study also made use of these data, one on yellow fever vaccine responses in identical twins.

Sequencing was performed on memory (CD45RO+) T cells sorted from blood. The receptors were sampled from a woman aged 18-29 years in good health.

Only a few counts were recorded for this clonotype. CDR3 sequence: CSASAGRRGYTF. The CDR3 nucleotides are TGCAGTGCTAGCGCCGGTCGTAGGGGCTACACCTTC. The rearrangement uses TRBV20-1 and TRBJ1-2, with no clear D. CDR3 length: 12 residues. V was trimmed by 3 bases and J by 8 bases, leaving 13 bases between them. The germline gives CDR1 DFQATT, CDR2 SNEGSKA (reference sequence).

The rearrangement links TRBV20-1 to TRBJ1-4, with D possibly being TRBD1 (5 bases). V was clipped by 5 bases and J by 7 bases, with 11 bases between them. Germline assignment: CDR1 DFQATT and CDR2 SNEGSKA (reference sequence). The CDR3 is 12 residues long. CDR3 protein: CSAPTGGEKLFF. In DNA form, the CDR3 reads TGCAGTGCTCCCACTGGGGGTGAAAAACTGTTTTTT.

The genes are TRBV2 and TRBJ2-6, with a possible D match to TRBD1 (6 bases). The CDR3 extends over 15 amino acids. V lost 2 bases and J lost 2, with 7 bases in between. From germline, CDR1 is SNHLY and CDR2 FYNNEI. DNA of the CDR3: TGTGCCAGCAGTGAAAACAGGGCTGGGGCCAACGTCCTGACTTTC. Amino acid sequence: CASSENRAGANVLTF.

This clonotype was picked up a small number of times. This chain's CDR3 is CASSLTVGAGANTGELFF. The DNA of the CDR3 is TGTGCCAGCAGCTTAACAGTGGGAGCGGGGGCGAACACCGGGGAGCTGTTTTTT. This rearrangement joins TRBV11-2 to TRBJ2-2, with 8 bases fitting TRBD2. With 2 bases clipped from V and 0 bases from J, the junction kept 8 bases outside the gene matches. The CDR3 covers 18 residues. Germline CDR1 is SGHAT and CDR2 is FQNNGV.

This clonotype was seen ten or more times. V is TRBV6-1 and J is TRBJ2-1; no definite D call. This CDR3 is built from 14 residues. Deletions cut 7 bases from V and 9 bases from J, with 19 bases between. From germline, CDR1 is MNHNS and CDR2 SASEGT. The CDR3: CASKEPPPRAEQFF. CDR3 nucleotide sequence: TGTGCCAGCAAAGAACCCCCCCCCCGGGCTGAGCAGTTCTTC.